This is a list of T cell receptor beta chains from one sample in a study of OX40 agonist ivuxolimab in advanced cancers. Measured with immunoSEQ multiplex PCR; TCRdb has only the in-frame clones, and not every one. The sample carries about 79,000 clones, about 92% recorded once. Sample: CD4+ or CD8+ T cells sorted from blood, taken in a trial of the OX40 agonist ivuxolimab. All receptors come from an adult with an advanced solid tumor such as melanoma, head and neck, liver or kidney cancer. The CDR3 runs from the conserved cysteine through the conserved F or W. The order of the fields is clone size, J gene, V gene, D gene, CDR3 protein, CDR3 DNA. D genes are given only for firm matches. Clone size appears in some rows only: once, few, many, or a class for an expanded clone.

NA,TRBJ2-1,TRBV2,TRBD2,CASRRLAGGREQFF,TGTGCCAGCAGAAGACTAGCGGGAGGTCGAGAGCAGTTCTTC
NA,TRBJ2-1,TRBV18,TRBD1,CASSPPGDSYNEQFF,TGTGCCAGCTCACCACCCGGGGACAGTTACAATGAGCAGTTCTTC
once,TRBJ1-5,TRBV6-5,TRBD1,CASSRGQGINQPQHF,TGTGCCAGCAGTAGGGGACAGGGCATTAATCAGCCCCAGCATTTT
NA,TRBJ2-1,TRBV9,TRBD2,CASSVGLAGHNEQFF,TGTGCCAGCAGCGTAGGGCTAGCGGGACACAATGAGCAGTTCTTC
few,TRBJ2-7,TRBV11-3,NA,CASSLIPGLGGEQYF,TGTGCCAGCAGCTTAATCCCGGGCCTAGGGGGCGAGCAGTACTTC
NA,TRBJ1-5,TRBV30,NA,CAWSPTGKEAQPQHF,TGTGCCTGGAGCCCAACAGGGAAGGAGGCTCAGCCCCAGCATTTT
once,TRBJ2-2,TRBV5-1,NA,CASSPPMGHPTNTGELFF,TGCGCCAGCAGCCCACCTATGGGACACCCAACAAACACCGGGGAGCTGTTTTTT
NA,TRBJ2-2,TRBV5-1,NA,CASSLIGPGELFF,TGCGCCAGCAGCTTGATCGGACCCGGGGAGCTGTTTTTT
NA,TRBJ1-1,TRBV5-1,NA,CASSSILGGRNTEAFF,TGCGCCAGCAGCTCCATCCTGGGGGGACGGAACACTGAAGCTTTCTTT
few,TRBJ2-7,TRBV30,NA,CAWSVFTDSYQYF,TGTGCCTGGAGTGTATTCACGGACAGCTACCAGTACTTC
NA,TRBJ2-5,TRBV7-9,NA,CASSLIETQYF,TGTGCCAGCAGCTTAATTGAGACCCAGTACTTC
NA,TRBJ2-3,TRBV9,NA,CASSVEGITPSTDTQYF,TGTGCCAGCAGCGTAGAAGGGATCACTCCTAGCACAGATACGCAGTATTTT
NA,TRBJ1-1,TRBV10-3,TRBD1,CAISPGQGSQNTEAFF,TGTGCCATCAGTCCGGGACAGGGCTCTCAGAACACTGAAGCTTTCTTT
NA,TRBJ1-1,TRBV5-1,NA,CASSFWGNTEAFF,TGCGCCAGCAGCTTTTGGGGGAACACTGAAGCTTTCTTT
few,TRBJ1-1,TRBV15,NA,CATSRDWAKAFF,TGTGCCACCAGCAGAGATTGGGCCAAAGCTTTCTTT
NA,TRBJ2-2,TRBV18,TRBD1,CASSRDRANTGELFF,TGTGCCAGCTCACGGGACAGGGCGAACACCGGGGAGCTGTTTTTT
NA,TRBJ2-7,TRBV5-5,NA,CASSQEGYEQYF,TGTGCCAGCAGCCAGGAGGGCTACGAGCAGTACTTC
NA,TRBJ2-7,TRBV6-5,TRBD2,CASSYSGLAGSYEQYF,TGTGCCAGCAGTTACTCGGGACTAGCGGGCTCCTACGAGCAGTACTTC
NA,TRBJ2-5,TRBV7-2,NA,CASSPIRGFQETQYF,TGTGCCAGCAGCCCAATCCGGGGTTTCCAAGAGACCCAGTACTTC
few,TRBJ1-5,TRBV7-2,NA,CASSLTRNQPQHF,TGTGCCAGCAGCCTGACCCGCAATCAGCCCCAGCATTTT
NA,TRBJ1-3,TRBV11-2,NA,CAITKAGGRSGNTIYF,TGTGCCATCACGAAAGCGGGGGGACGCTCTGGAAACACCATATATTTT
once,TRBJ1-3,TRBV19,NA,CASSIGLLAGNTIYF,TGTGCCAGTAGTATTGGACTCCTGGCCGGAAACACCATATATTTT
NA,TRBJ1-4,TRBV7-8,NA,CASSSYRDSEKLFF,TGTGCCAGCAGCTCTTACCGGGACTCTGAAAAACTGTTTTTT
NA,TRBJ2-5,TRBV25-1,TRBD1,CASSGRDSYETQYF,TGTGCCAGCAGTGGCCGGGACAGCTATGAGACCCAGTACTTC
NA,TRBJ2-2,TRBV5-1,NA,CASSLVAGELFF,TGCGCCAGCAGCTTGGTCGCCGGGGAGCTGTTTTTT
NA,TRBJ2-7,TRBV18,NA,CASSLSDSREQYF,TGTGCCAGCTCACTATCGGACAGCCGCGAGCAGTACTTC
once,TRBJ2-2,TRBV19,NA,CASSSWATGELFF,TGTGCCAGTAGTTCATGGGCGACCGGGGAGCTGTTTTTT
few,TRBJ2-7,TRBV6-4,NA,CASRPDDGQKSTYEQYF,TGTGCCAGCAGACCCGACGATGGACAGAAAAGTACCTACGAGCAGTACTTC
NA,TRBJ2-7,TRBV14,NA,CASAGTLTYEQYF,TGTGCCAGCGCCGGGACGCTTACCTACGAGCAGTACTTC
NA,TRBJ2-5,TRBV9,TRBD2,CASSYGTSGRGLETQYF,TGTGCCAGCAGCTACGGGACTAGCGGGAGGGGGTTGGAGACCCAGTACTTC
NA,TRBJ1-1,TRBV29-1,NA,CSVSSGLNTEAFF,TGCAGCGTTTCATCAGGGTTGAACACTGAAGCTTTCTTT
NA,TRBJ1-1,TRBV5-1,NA,CASSLGTGLGNTEAFF,TGCGCCAGCAGCTTGGGTACAGGGTTGGGGAACACTGAAGCTTTCTTT
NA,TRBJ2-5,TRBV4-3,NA,CASSQSLARQETQYF,TGCGCCAGCAGCCAATCTCTAGCGAGACAAGAGACCCAGTACTTC
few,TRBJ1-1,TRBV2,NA,CASSDHRENTEAFF,TGTGCCAGCAGTGATCACAGGGAAAACACTGAAGCTTTCTTT
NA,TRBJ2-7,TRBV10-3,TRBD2,CAIKELQREGYEQYF,TGTGCCATCAAGGAGCTACAGCGGGAGGGGTACGAGCAGTACTTC
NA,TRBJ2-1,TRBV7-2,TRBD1,CASSVRTGRSYNEQFF,TGTGCCAGCAGCGTCCGGACAGGGAGGTCCTACAATGAGCAGTTCTTC
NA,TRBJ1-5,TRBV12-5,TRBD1,CASGLVARQGAGQPQHF,TGTGCTAGTGGTTTGGTCGCCAGACAGGGGGCGGGACAGCCCCAGCATTTT
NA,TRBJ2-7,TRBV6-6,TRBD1,CASSRTGGWSEQYF,TGTGCCAGCAGTCGGACAGGGGGGTGGAGCGAGCAGTACTTC
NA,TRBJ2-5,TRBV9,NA,CASSVRPRSESGGETQYF,TGTGCCAGCAGCGTTCGACCCCGGAGCGAAAGTGGGGGGGAGACCCAGTACTTC
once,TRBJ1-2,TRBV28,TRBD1,CASSLGDRNGYTF,TGTGCCAGCAGTTTGGGGGACAGGAATGGCTACACCTTC
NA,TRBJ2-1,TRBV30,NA,CAWSDDPRHEQFF,TGTGCCTGGAGTGATGACCCTAGGCATGAGCAGTTCTTC
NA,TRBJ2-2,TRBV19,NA,CASSINAGELFF,TGTGCCAGTAGTATTAACGCCGGGGAGCTGTTTTTT
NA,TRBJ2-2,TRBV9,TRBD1,CASSVSGTGAGELFF,TGTGCCAGCAGCGTCTCCGGGACAGGGGCCGGGGAGCTGTTTTTT
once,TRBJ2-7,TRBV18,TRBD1,CASSRLGQERNEQYF,TGTGCCAGCTCACGATTGGGACAGGAACGGAACGAGCAGTACTTC
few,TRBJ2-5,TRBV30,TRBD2,CAWSVPTTGGLETQYF,TGTGCCTGGAGTGTGCCGACTACGGGAGGGTTAGAGACCCAGTACTTC
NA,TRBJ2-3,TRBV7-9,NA,CASSPPGVLSTQYF,TGTGCCAGCAGCCCTCCGGGAGTACTAAGTACGCAGTATTTT
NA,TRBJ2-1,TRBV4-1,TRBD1,CASSQHFSGQKYQEQFF,TGCGCCAGCAGCCAGCATTTCTCGGGACAGAAGTACCAAGAGCAGTTCTTC
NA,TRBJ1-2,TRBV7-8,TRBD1,CASSLPGQGELSGYTF,TGTGCCAGCAGCTTGCCCGGACAGGGGGAGTTAAGTGGCTACACCTTC
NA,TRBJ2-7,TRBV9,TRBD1,CASSVGDRGGDEQYF,TGTGCCAGCAGCGTAGGGGACAGGGGGGGCGACGAGCAGTACTTC